The entry below describes one T cell receptor beta chain. Its matching antigen is unknown. The CDR3 is 16 amino acids. Germline V gene sequence: CDR1 MGHRA, CDR2 YSYEKL. Trimming removed 4 bases at V and 5 bases at J, with 18 bases between. The data were taken from a study of shared clonotypes between healthy human individuals. Study-level information: CD4 naive and memory got three plates each, CD8 naive two, CD8 memory one. Whole-study findings and limits: Few donors restricted represented genetic and exposure-history diversity. Sharing across four donors was seen in 4.5% to 5.5% of naive CD4 clonotypes.

CD45RO negativity and positive selection for CCR7 defined naive CD8 cells, a population that excluded terminally differentiated effector memory CD45RA+ cells. An assay was performed, and its level was deep. Produced via immunoSEQ multiplex PCR; TCRdb's table is partial and in-frame only. Of about 870,000 clones listed, 80% to 95% are singletons. The sequencing sample was made of naive CD8+ T cells sorted from blood. This clonotype was obtained from a man aged 30-40 years in good health. This chain joins TRBV4-1 and TRBJ2-1; D is possibly TRBD2 (6 bases). CDR3 in DNA: TGCGCCAGCAGCCCCCTCCCGGGACTCTCGGACAATGAGCAGTTCTTC. This translates into CASSPLPGLSDNEQFF.